The clone carrying this T cell receptor beta chain has at least ten counts. The sample originates from a study of Graves' ophthalmopathy and Graves' hyperthyroidism. The CDR3 contains 14 residues. CDR1 is DFQATT and CDR2 is SNEGSKA in the germline V gene (reference sequence). Trimming pared 0 bases from V and 1 base from J, leaving 9 bases between. As the template, RNA transcripts were used to amplify TCR beta CDR3 regions. Second-round multiplex PCR came after first-round RT-PCR with HTBI primers. TCRdb re-analysed the multiplex PCR reads in MiXCR, keeping a single row per CDR3 protein. The sample has roughly 160,000 distinct CDR3 sequences, over 35% seen once.

V and J are TRBV20-1 and TRBJ1-1; D is unresolved. The sequence came from a middle-aged woman with Graves' ophthalmopathy. Sequenced: peripheral blood. The CDR3, as DNA: TGCAGTGCTAGAGATCTATCCGGGAACACTGAAGCTTTCTTT. Its translation is CSARDLSGNTEAFF.